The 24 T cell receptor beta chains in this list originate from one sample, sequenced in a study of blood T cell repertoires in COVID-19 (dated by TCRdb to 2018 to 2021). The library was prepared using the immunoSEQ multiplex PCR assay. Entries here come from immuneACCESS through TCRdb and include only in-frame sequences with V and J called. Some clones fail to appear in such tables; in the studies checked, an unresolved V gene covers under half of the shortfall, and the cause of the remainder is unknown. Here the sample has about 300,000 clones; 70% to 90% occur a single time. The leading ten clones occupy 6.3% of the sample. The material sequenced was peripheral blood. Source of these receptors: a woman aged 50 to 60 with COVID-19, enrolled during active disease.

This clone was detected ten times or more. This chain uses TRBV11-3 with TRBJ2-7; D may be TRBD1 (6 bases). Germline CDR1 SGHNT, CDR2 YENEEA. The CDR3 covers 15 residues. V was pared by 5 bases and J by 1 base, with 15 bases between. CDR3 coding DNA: TGTGCCAGCAGCACCCAACAGGGATTGTCCTACGAGCAGTACTTC. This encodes CASSTQQGLSYEQYF.

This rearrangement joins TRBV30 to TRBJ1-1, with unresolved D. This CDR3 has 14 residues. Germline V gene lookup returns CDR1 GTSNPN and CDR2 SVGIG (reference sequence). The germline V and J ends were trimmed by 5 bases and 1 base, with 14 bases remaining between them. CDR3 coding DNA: TGTGCCTGGCTTAAATTGGGCCGGAACACTGAAGCTTTCTTT. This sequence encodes CAWLKLGRNTEAFF. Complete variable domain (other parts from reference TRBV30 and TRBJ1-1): SQTIHQWPATLVQPVGSPLSLECTVEGTSNPNLYWYRQAAGRGLQLLFYSVGIGQISSEVPQNLSASRPQDRQFILSSKKLLLSDSGFYLCAWLKLGRNTEAFFGQGTRLTVV.

The CDR3 DNA is TGCAGTGCTAGTTCTCGTGACACATTACAAGAGACCCAGTACTTC. Its protein is CSASSRDTLQETQYF. The chain carries TRBV20-1 and TRBJ2-5, with D uncertain. CDR3 length: 15 residues. V was trimmed by 3 bases and J by 2 bases, leaving 16 bases between them. Germline V gene lookup returns CDR1 DFQATT and CDR2 SNEGSKA (reference sequence).

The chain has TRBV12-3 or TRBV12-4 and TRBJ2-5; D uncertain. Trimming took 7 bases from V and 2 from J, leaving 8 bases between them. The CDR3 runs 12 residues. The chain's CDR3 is CASTTRQETQYF. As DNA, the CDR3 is TGTGCCAGCACCACTCGACAAGAGACCCAGTACTTC.

The CDR3 DNA is TGTGCCAGCAGCGTATCGGCAAGCGGGAGGACAGATACGCAGTATTTT. This translates into CASSVSASGRTDTQYF. The chain combines TRBV9 with TRBJ2-3; 9 nucleotides agree with TRBD2. This CDR3 region has 16 residues. J was trimmed by 3 bases and V by 1 base; bases with no gene match: 6. The germline V gene encodes CDR1 SGDLS and CDR2 YYNGEE.

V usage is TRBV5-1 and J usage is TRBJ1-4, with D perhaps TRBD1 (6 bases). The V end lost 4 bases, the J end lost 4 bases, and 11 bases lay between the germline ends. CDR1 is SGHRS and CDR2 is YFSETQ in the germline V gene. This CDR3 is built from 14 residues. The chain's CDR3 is CASSIGQINEKLFF. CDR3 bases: TGCGCCAGCAGCATCGGACAGATTAATGAAAAACTGTTTTTT.

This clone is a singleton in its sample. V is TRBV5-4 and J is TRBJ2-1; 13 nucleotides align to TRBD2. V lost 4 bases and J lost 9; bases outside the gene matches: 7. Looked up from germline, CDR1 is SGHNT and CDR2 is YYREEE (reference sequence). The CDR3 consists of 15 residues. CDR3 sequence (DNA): TGTGCCAGCAGCCGGACTAGCGGGAGACAAAGTGAGCAGTTCTTC. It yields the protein CASSRTSGRQSEQFF.

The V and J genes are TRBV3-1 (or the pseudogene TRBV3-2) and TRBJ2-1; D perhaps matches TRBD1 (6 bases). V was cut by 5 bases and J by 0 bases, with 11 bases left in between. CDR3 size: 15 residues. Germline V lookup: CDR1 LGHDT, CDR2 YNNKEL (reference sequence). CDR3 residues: CASSSFRGSYNEQFF. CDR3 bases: TGTGCCAGCAGCTCCTTCAGGGGCTCCTACAATGAGCAGTTCTTC.

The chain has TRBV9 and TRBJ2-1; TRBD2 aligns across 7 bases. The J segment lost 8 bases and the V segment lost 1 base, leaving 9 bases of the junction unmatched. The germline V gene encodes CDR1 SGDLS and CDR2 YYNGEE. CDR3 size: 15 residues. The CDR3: CASSVTRSAGDEQFF. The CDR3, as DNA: TGTGCCAGCAGCGTAACCCGGAGCGCGGGAGATGAGCAGTTCTTC.

The CDR3: CASSQGVLSGGGQETQYF. CDR3 bases: TGTGCCAGCAGCCAAGGGGTATTATCGGGCGGGGGCCAAGAGACCCAGTACTTC. The chain employs TRBV3-1 (or the pseudogene TRBV3-2) and TRBJ2-5, with 7 positions matching TRBD2. The CDR3 has 18 amino acids. The germline V gene encodes CDR1 LGHDT and CDR2 YNNKEL (reference sequence). V dropped 1 base and J dropped 1; count of bases not matched to a gene: 12.

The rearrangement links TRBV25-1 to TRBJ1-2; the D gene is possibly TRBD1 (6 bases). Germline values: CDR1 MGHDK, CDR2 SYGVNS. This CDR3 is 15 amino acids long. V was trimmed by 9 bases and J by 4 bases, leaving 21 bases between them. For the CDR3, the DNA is TGTGCCAGTAAAGATGGACAGACCACCTCCTATGGCTACACCTTC. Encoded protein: CASKDGQTTSYGYTF.

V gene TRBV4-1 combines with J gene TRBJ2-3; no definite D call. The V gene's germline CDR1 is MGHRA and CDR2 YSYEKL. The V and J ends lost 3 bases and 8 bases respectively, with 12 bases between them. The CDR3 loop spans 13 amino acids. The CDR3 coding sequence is TGCGCCAGCAGCCAGACTGAACTTGCTACGCAGTATTTT. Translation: CASSQTELATQYF.

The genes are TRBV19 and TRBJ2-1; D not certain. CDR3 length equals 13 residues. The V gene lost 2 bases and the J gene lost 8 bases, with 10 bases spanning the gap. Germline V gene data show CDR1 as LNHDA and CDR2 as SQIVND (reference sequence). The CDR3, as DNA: TGTGCCAGTAGTATATCTGGCTTCCATGAGCAGTTCTTC. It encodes CASSISGFHEQFF.

The CDR3 region has the DNA TGTGCCAGCAGTAACCCGAGGGGGCGCGCCACCGGGGAGCTGTTTTTT. Protein sequence: CASSNPRGRATGELFF. The chain has TRBV27 and TRBJ2-2; TRBD1 agrees at 7 bases. Germline CDR1 is MNHEY and CDR2 is SMNVEV (reference sequence). V dropped 5 bases and J dropped 4; count of bases not matched to a gene: 10. The CDR3 runs to 16 residues.

In DNA form, the CDR3 reads TGTGCCAGCAGTGCACACCCCGGGAGCATCTCTAACTATGGCTACACCTTC. It specifies CASSAHPGSISNYGYTF. V gene TRBV2 combines with J gene TRBJ1-2; no clear D. The CDR3 has 17 residues. Trimming left V 4 bases short and J 0 bases short, with 18 bases between. Germline assignment: CDR1 SNHLY and CDR2 FYNNEI. Using reference TRBV2 and TRBJ1-2 for the parts outside the CDR3, the full variable domain is EPEVTQTPSHQVTQMGQEVILRCVPISNHLYFYWYRQILGQKVEFLVSFYNNEISEKSEIFDDQFSVERPDGSNFTLKIRSTKLEDSAMYFCASSAHPGSISNYGYTFGSGTRLTVV.

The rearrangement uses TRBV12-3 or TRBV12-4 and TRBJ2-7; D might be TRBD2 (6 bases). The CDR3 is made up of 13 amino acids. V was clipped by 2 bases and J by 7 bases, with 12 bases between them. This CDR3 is CASSLSSRGEQYF. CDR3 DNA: TGTGCCAGCAGTTTATCTAGCCGGGGGGAGCAGTACTTC.

CDR3 residues: CASLRLQNTEAFF. The DNA of the CDR3 is TGTGCCAGCCTTAGACTACAGAACACTGAAGCTTTCTTT. The chain uses TRBV2 and TRBJ1-1; D unresolved. V was pared by 8 bases and J by 1 base, with 11 bases between. The CDR3 length is 13 residues. Germline CDR1 is SNHLY and CDR2 is FYNNEI.

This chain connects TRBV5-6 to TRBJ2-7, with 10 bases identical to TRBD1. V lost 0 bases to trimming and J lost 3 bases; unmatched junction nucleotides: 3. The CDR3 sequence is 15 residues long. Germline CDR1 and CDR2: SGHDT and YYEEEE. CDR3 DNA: TGTGCCAGCAGCTTGGTCGGGACAGGGGACTACGAGCAGTACTTC. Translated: CASSLVGTGDYEQYF.

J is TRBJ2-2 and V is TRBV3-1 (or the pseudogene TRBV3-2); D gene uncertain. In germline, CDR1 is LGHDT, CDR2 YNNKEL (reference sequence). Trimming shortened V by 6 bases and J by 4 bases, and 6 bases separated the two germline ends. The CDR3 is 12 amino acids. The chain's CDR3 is CASRATTGELFF. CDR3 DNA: TGTGCCAGCAGGGCAACCACCGGGGAGCTGTTTTTT.

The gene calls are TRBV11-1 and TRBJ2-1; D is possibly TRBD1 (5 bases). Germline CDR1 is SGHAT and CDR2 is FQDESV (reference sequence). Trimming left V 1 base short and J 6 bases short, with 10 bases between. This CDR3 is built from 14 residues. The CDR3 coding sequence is TGTGCCAGCAGCTTAGTTCTCCAGGGCAATGAGCAGTTCTTC. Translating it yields CASSLVLQGNEQFF.

CDR3 in DNA: TGTGCCGGGGGGACAGGGTCGTTTAAAGCTTTCTTT. Translating gives CAGGTGSFKAFF. The V gene is TRBV2, the J gene TRBJ1-1; 9 nucleotides align to TRBD1. From germline, CDR1 is SNHLY and CDR2 FYNNEI. This CDR3 contains 12 residues. V shed 11 bases, J shed 9 bases, and the junction held 10 bases outside the gene matches.

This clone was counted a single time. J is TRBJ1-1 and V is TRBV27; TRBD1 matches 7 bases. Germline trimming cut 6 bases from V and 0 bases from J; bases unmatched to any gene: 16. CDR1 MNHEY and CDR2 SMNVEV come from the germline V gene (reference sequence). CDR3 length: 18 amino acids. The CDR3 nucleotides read TGTGCCAGCAGCTCCATCTTATACAGGGGTGGGATGAACACTGAAGCTTTCTTT. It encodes CASSSILYRGGMNTEAFF.

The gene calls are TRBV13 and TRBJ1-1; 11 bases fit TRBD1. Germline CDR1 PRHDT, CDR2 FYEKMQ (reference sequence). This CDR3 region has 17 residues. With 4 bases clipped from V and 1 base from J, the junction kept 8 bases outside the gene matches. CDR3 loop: CASSSRDRGVKNTEAFF. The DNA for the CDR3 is TGTGCCAGCAGCTCGCGGGACAGGGGGGTGAAGAACACTGAAGCTTTCTTT.

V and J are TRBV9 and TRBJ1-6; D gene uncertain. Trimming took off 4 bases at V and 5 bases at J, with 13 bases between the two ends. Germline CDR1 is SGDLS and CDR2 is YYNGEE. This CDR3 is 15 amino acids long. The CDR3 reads CASSYNPGDNSPLHF. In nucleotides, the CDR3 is TGTGCCAGCAGCTACAACCCGGGTGATAATTCACCCCTCCACTTT.